These 14 T cell receptor beta chains were all obtained from the same sample, sequenced in a study of T cell repertoires in cytomegalovirus infection. TCRdb called the reads again in MiXCR, with one record for every CDR3 protein. The sample holds 200,000 to 250,000 distinct CDR3 sequences, approximately 13% seen once. The specimen was PBMCs. These receptor sequences come from a human donor in good health (CMV status not recorded). Some clones in this sample may be carry-over from other donors' samples.

This clonotype has ten or more counts. The chain couples TRBV7-8 to TRBJ2-7; D unclear. V lost 1 base to trimming and J lost 2 bases, with 12 bases between them. The CDR3 length is 15 residues. Germline V gene data show CDR1 as SGHVS and CDR2 as FQNEAQ. CDR3 DNA: TGTGCCAGCAGCTTAGTTGGACGTACACCCTACGAGCAGTACTTC. Amino acids: CASSLVGRTPYEQYF.

This clonotype was detected a few times. V gene TRBV4-2 combines with J gene TRBJ2-3; TRBD2 is a possible D gene (5 bases). This CDR3 comprises 17 residues. Trimming removed 0 bases at V and 1 base at J, with 14 bases between. In germline, CDR1 is LGHNA, CDR2 YNFKEQ. As DNA, the CDR3 is TGTGCCAGCAGCCAAGAGAGCAGCGGAGCTGGCACAGATACGCAGTATTTT. This gives the protein CASSQESSGAGTDTQYF.

This clonotype was seen a handful of times. V usage is TRBV6-1 and J usage is TRBJ1-1; a possible D gene is TRBD1 (6 bases). This CDR3 region has 14 residues. With 7 bases removed from V and 5 bases from J, the gap between germline ends came to 17 bases. In germline, CDR1 is MNHNS, CDR2 SASEGT. CDR3 region: CASKEGGSRTEAFF. The CDR3 DNA sequence: TGTGCCAGCAAGGAGGGGGGCTCTCGGACTGAAGCTTTCTTT.

This clonotype was observed many times. The chain has TRBV19 and TRBJ2-2; 11 positions agree with TRBD2. CDR3 size: 15 residues. Trimming at V came to 11 bases and at J to 4 bases, leaving 9 bases not matched to a gene. Germline V gene lookup returns CDR1 LNHDA and CDR2 SQIVND (reference sequence). CDR3 in amino acids: CASRAGTSGTGELFF. CDR3 in DNA: TGTGCCTCCCGGGCCGGGACTAGCGGCACCGGGGAGCTGTTTTTT.

This clonotype was recorded a few times. The CDR3 reads CSVGGGSGRYNEQFF. CDR3 nucleotide sequence: TGCAGCGTTGGTGGAGGTAGCGGGAGGTACAATGAGCAGTTCTTC. The V gene is TRBV29-1, the J gene TRBJ2-1; 10 bases are shared with TRBD2. In germline, CDR1 is SQVTM, CDR2 ANQGSEA. The CDR3 contains 15 residues. J was trimmed by 4 bases and V by 4 bases; bases with no gene match: 7.

This clonotype was counted a few times. V usage is TRBV19 and J usage is TRBJ1-1; possible D gene TRBD1, 6 bases. V was cut by 4 bases and J by 3 bases, with 15 bases left in between. CDR3 length: 15 amino acids. Germline V gene lookup returns CDR1 LNHDA and CDR2 SQIVND (reference sequence). Here the CDR3 reads CASSTEGGPDTEAFF. The CDR3 coding sequence is TGTGCCAGTAGTACCGAGGGGGGGCCTGACACTGAAGCTTTCTTT.

This clonotype turned up a few times. J is TRBJ1-1 and V is TRBV5-1; no clear D gene. The CDR3 is 16 amino acids. From germline, CDR1 is SGHRS and CDR2 YFSETQ. The germline V and J ends were trimmed by 1 base and 4 bases, with 17 bases remaining between them. CDR3 sequence: CASSLSGPTTSTEAFF. CDR3 nucleotides: TGCGCCAGCAGCTTGAGTGGACCCACGACCAGCACTGAAGCTTTCTTT.

This clonotype was observed a few times. The chain employs TRBV7-2 and TRBJ1-6; tentatively, D is TRBD1 (6 bases). Germline CDR1 and CDR2: SGHTA and FQGNSA. V lost 0 bases and J 7 bases, leaving 13 bases between the germline ends. The CDR3 is made up of 16 amino acids. The CDR3 region has the DNA TGTGCCAGCAGCTTAGCGGGGGCAGGGTCGAATTCACCCCTCCACTTT. Translating gives CASSLAGAGSNSPLHF.

The chain combines TRBV2 with TRBJ1-4; D is possibly TRBD1 (5 bases). The CDR3 totals 12 residues. Trimming shortened V by 7 bases and J by 10 bases, and 13 bases separated the two germline ends. Per germline, CDR1 SNHLY and CDR2 FYNNEI. CDR3 amino acids: CASKRAGVKLFF. The CDR3 DNA reads TGTGCCAGCAAAAGGGCGGGGGTAAAACTGTTTTTT. The whole variable domain, remainder taken from reference TRBV2 and TRBJ1-4, is EPEVTQTPSHQVTQMGQEVILRCVPISNHLYFYWYRQILGQKVEFLVSFYNNEISEKSEIFDDQFSVERPDGSNFTLKIRSTKLEDSAMYFCASKRAGVKLFFGSGTQLSVL.

This clonotype was found many times. This chain links TRBV15 with TRBJ2-7; tentatively, D is TRBD1 (6 bases). Between the trimmed V and J ends, which lost 0 bases and 2 bases, there was a span of 8 bases. The CDR3 spans 14 residues. In germline, CDR1 is LNHNV, CDR2 YYDKDF (reference sequence). The CDR3 DNA reads as TGTGCCACCAGCAGAGACCAGGGGCCCTACGAGCAGTACTTC. Its protein is CATSRDQGPYEQYF.

A few counts support this clonotype. The V and J genes are TRBV5-5 and TRBJ2-5; 10 bases are shared with TRBD2. V was pared by 2 bases and J by 5 bases, with 9 bases of the junction left unmatched. The CDR3 totals 16 residues. Germline CDR1 is SGHKS and CDR2 is YYEKEE (reference sequence). CDR3 coding DNA: TGTGCCAGCAGCTTCGGGGCTAGCGGGAGATCGGAGACCCAGTACTTC. It is translated as CASSFGASGRSETQYF.

This chain joins TRBV7-2 and TRBJ1-2, with a tentative D call TRBD1 (5 bases). Germline V gives CDR1 SGHTA, CDR2 FQGNSA. This CDR3 region has 13 residues. The V end lost 6 bases, the J end lost 12 bases, and 20 bases lay between the germline ends. In DNA, the CDR3 is TGTGCCAGCAGGGTAGGGGCCTGGGAGGGCCACACCTTC. The encoded protein is CASRVGAWEGHTF. Full variable domain (outside the CDR3, taken from reference TRBV7-2 and TRBJ1-2): GAGVSQSPSNKVTEKGKDVELRCDPISGHTALYWYRQSLGQGLEFLIYFQGNSAPDKSGLPSDRFSAERTGGSVSTLTIQRTQQEDSAVYLCASRVGAWEGHTFGSGTRLTVV.

The chain has TRBV5-5 and TRBJ1-5, with D possibly being TRBD1 (6 bases). CDR1 is SGHKS, CDR2 YYEKEE, per germline (reference sequence). This CDR3 comprises 15 residues. Trimming stripped 2 bases from V and 0 bases from J, with 9 bases between. This chain's CDR3 is CASSFSDSSNQPQHF. The CDR3 nucleotides read TGTGCCAGCAGCTTTTCGGACAGTAGCAATCAGCCCCAGCATTTT.

This clonotype was observed many times. The J gene is TRBJ2-7, the V gene TRBV28; the D is unclear. Germline lookup yields CDR1 MDHEN and CDR2 SYDVKM. CDR3 length equals 12 residues. The V end was cut by 1 base, the J end by 6 bases, with 7 bases between. The CDR3 loop is CASSLSVAEQYF. The CDR3 DNA reads TGTGCCAGCAGTTTATCAGTCGCCGAGCAGTACTTC. The full variable domain, with the rest looked up from reference TRBV28 and TRBJ2-7, is DVKVTQSSRYLVKRTGEKVFLECVQDMDHENMFWYRQDPGLGLRLIYFSYDVKMKEKGDIPEGYSVSREKKERFSLILESASTNQTSMYLCASSLSVAEQYFGPGTRLTVT.